Listed below are T cell receptor beta chains from one sample, sequenced in a study of post-analysis software for immune sequencing data. TCRdb used MiXCR to reprocess the PCR reads, holding one entry per CDR3 protein. The repertoire holds 550,000 to 700,000 distinct CDR3 sequences, with roughly 40% as singletons. Source material: blood. These receptors originate from a girl aged 10-17 years with multiple sclerosis. Each CDR3 is given with its conserved first and last residue. The D gene is left open where the match is weak. The size field is filled for only some rows; it gives once, few, many or a size class.

j_call	clone_size	d_call	v_call	cdr3_aa	cdr3_nt
TRBJ2-1	NA	NA	TRBV7-2	CASSWTSASYNEQFF	TGTGCCAGCAGCTGGACTTCAGCGTCTTACAATGAGCAGTTCTTC
TRBJ1-1	NA	NA	TRBV25-1	CASSEPDTSEAFF	TGTGCCAGCAGTGAACCAGACACCAGTGAAGCTTTCTTT
TRBJ2-6	NA	NA	TRBV6-4	CASSDSNSGANVLTF	TGTGCCAGCAGTGACTCAAACTCTGGGGCCAACGTCCTGACTTTC
TRBJ2-7	NA	TRBD2	TRBV12-3/TRBV12-4	CASSPVAGGTYEQYF	TGTGCCAGCAGCCCCGTAGCGGGAGGCACCTACGAGCAGTACTTC
TRBJ2-5	NA	TRBD2	TRBV4-2	CASSQDLGLAGTQYF	TGTGCCAGCAGCCAAGATCTGGGGCTAGCGGGGACCCAGTACTTC
TRBJ1-4	NA	TRBD1	TRBV20-1	CSALPGQATNEKLFF	TGCAGTGCTTTACCGGGACAGGCAACTAATGAAAAACTGTTTTTT
TRBJ2-1	few	TRBD2	TRBV7-2	CASSLLSGGTHNEQFF	TGTGCCAGCAGCTTACTTAGCGGGGGGACCCACAATGAGCAGTTCTTC
TRBJ2-1	few	TRBD2	TRBV3-1	CASSQGLAGSDEQFF	TGTGCCAGCAGCCAAGGGCTAGCGGGGAGCGATGAGCAGTTCTTC
TRBJ2-7	NA	TRBD1	TRBV3-1	CASSQYRDRGTHEQYF	TGTGCCAGCAGCCAGTACCGGGACAGGGGAACCCACGAGCAGTACTTC
TRBJ2-7	few	NA	TRBV10-3	CAITQRALSYEQYF	TGTGCCATCACTCAGCGGGCCTTGTCCTACGAGCAGTACTTC
TRBJ2-7	NA	NA	TRBV6-1	CASSELGQGNYYEQYF	TGTGCCAGCAGTGAGCTAGGGCAGGGAAACTACTACGAGCAGTACTTC
TRBJ2-1	NA	TRBD1	TRBV5-8	CASSPRDRYSPTSNEQFF	TGTGCCAGCAGCCCCCGGGACAGATACTCTCCAACGAGCAATGAGCAGTTCTTC
TRBJ2-5	many	NA	TRBV6-5	CASSYSQETQYF	TGTGCCAGCAGTTACTCACAAGAGACCCAGTACTTC
TRBJ1-5	NA	NA	TRBV10-3	CAISEGTGIPYNQPQHF	TGTGCCATCAGTGAGGGAACAGGGATACCCTACAATCAGCCCCAGCATTTT
TRBJ2-7	many	TRBD1	TRBV15	CATSIRDRGDEQYF	TGTGCCACCAGCATTCGTGACAGGGGAGACGAGCAGTACTTC
TRBJ2-5	NA	NA	TRBV5-1	CASSLIGPQETQYF	TGCGCCAGCAGCTTGATCGGGCCTCAAGAGACCCAGTACTTC
TRBJ2-7	NA	TRBD1	TRBV6-5	CASSGTGGSYEQYF	TGTGCCAGCAGCGGGACAGGGGGCTCCTACGAGCAGTACTTC
TRBJ1-4	NA	NA	TRBV4-1	CASSQEGVANEKLFF	TGCGCCAGCAGCCAAGAGGGCGTCGCTAATGAAAAACTGTTTTTT
TRBJ1-5	NA	TRBD1	TRBV12-3/TRBV12-4	CASRKTGGPQWPQHF	TGTGCCAGCAGGAAAACAGGGGGCCCACAATGGCCCCAGCATTTT
TRBJ1-1	NA	NA	TRBV7-8	CASSLAAWGGFDTEAFF	TGTGCCAGCAGCTTAGCGGCCTGGGGCGGGTTCGACACTGAAGCTTTCTTT
TRBJ2-7	NA	NA	TRBV11-2	CASSSNQGGTYEQYF	TGTGCCAGCAGCTCCAACCAGGGGGGCACCTACGAGCAGTACTTC
TRBJ1-1	NA	NA	TRBV20-1	CSASGGAGTEAFF	TGCAGTGCTAGTGGGGGGGCTGGGACTGAAGCTTTCTTT
TRBJ2-3	NA	NA	TRBV24-1	CATSPHGLLTDTQYF	TGTGCCACCAGTCCCCACGGACTACTCACAGATACGCAGTATTTT
TRBJ2-7	NA	TRBD2	TRBV5-1	CASHGGLAGVRGEQYF	TGCGCCAGCCACGGGGGGCTAGCGGGAGTGCGGGGCGAGCAGTACTTC
TRBJ1-3	NA	NA	TRBV7-9	CASSLLANGNTIYF	TGTGCCAGCAGCTTGTTGGCGAATGGAAACACCATATATTTT
TRBJ2-6	NA	TRBD1	TRBV5-1	CASSPGQRSGANVLTF	TGCGCCAGCAGTCCGGGACAGCGGTCTGGGGCCAACGTCCTGACTTTC
TRBJ2-3	NA	TRBD2	TRBV10-3	CAISEIPGASGSTNTQYF	TGTGCCATCAGTGAGATTCCCGGGGCTAGCGGGAGTACGAATACGCAGTATTTT
TRBJ2-3	NA	TRBD2	TRBV6-4	CASKWRLAVHTDTQYF	TGTGCCAGCAAGTGGAGACTAGCGGTACACACAGATACGCAGTATTTT
TRBJ2-5	NA	TRBD2	TRBV12-3/TRBV12-4	CASNLGGLAAREQYF	TGTGCCAGCAACCTAGGGGGACTAGCGGCACGGGAGCAGTACTTC
TRBJ2-7	few	TRBD2	TRBV5-1	CASSPRWERETNEQYF	TGCGCCAGCAGCCCTCGATGGGAGCGGGAGACCAACGAGCAGTACTTC
TRBJ1-1	NA	NA	TRBV9	CASSEIQGEKTEAFF	TGTGCCAGCAGTGAAATACAGGGCGAGAAGACTGAAGCTTTCTTT
TRBJ2-7	NA	TRBD1	TRBV4-2	CASSHRDRQEDEQYF	TGTGCCAGCAGCCATAGGGACAGGCAGGAAGACGAGCAGTACTTC
TRBJ2-1	NA	NA	TRBV12-3/TRBV12-4	CANGEAGLMGNEQFF	TGTGCCAACGGTGAAGCGGGTTTAATGGGCAATGAGCAGTTCTTC
TRBJ1-5	NA	TRBD1	TRBV7-8	CASSRQGLSNQPQHF	TGTGCCAGCAGTCGACAGGGGCTTAGCAATCAGCCCCAGCATTTT
TRBJ1-5	NA	NA	TRBV12-3/TRBV12-4	CASSLSGDTAGQPQHF	TGTGCCAGCAGTTTATCCGGGGACACTGCCGGGCAGCCCCAGCATTTT
TRBJ2-1	NA	NA	TRBV7-7	CASSLYRDGYEQFF	TGTGCCAGCAGCTTATACCGGGACGGGTACGAGCAGTTCTTC
TRBJ1-1	NA	NA	TRBV5-1	CASSLDGIRGNLNTEAFF	TGCGCCAGCAGCTTGGATGGAATCCGCGGCAACCTGAACACTGAAGCTTTCTTT
TRBJ1-1	NA	NA	TRBV11-2	CASRPQAKNTEAFF	TGTGCCAGCAGGCCCCAGGCAAAGAACACTGAAGCTTTCTTT
TRBJ1-2	once	NA	TRBV4-1	CASSQDSDPRGWYGYTF	TGCGCCAGCAGCCAAGATTCTGACCCTAGGGGCTGGTATGGCTACACCTTC
TRBJ2-5	NA	NA	TRBV20-1	CSASKMGETQYF	TGCAGTGCTAGCAAAATGGGGGAGACCCAGTACTTC
TRBJ1-1	NA	TRBD1	TRBV5-6	CASSADRVPEAFF	TGTGCCAGCAGCGCAGACAGGGTCCCTGAAGCTTTCTTT
TRBJ2-3	NA	TRBD1	TRBV7-3	CASSPRQGRTDTQYF	TGTGCCAGCAGCCCCAGACAGGGCCGCACAGATACGCAGTATTTT
TRBJ2-6	few	NA	TRBV29-1	CSVEGGRGANVLTF	TGCAGCGTTGAGGGGGGTCGTGGGGCCAACGTCCTGACTTTC
TRBJ2-5	few	NA	TRBV6-2/TRBV6-3	CASSYSPGLKETQYF	TGTGCCAGCAGTTACTCGCCGGGGCTAAAAGAGACCCAGTACTTC
TRBJ1-1	NA	NA	TRBV5-1	CASSLARRVTEAFF	TGCGCCAGCAGCTTGGCCCGCAGGGTAACTGAAGCTTTCTTT
TRBJ1-2	few	NA	TRBV10-3	CAIYGGEDYGYTF	TGTGCCATTTACGGGGGCGAGGACTATGGCTACACCTTC
TRBJ2-3	many	NA	TRBV29-1	CSVDTGTDTQYF	TGCAGCGTTGATACGGGCACAGATACGCAGTATTTT
TRBJ2-1	NA	TRBD2	TRBV4-1	CASSHQVAGSYNEQFF	TGCGCCAGCAGCCACCAGGTAGCGGGATCCTACAATGAGCAGTTCTTC
TRBJ2-2	NA	TRBD2	TRBV4-1	CASTILAGGSTGELFF	TGCGCCAGCACAATTCTAGCGGGGGGTTCCACCGGGGAGCTGTTTTTT
TRBJ2-1	few	NA	TRBV11-2	CASSLEAGTYNEQFF	TGTGCCAGCAGCTTAGAGGCAGGGACTTACAATGAGCAGTTCTTC
TRBJ2-3	NA	TRBD2	TRBV20-1	CSARDMGLELDTQYF	TGCAGTGCTAGAGATATGGGACTAGAGTTAGATACGCAGTATTTT
TRBJ2-1	NA	TRBD2	TRBV4-1	CASSQELRGRVHNEQFF	TGCGCCAGCAGCCAAGAGCTGCGCGGGAGGGTCCACAATGAGCAGTTCTTC
TRBJ2-1	few	NA	TRBV6-2/TRBV6-3	CASSYIAEQFF	TGTGCCAGCAGTTATATAGCTGAGCAGTTCTTC
TRBJ2-7	NA	NA	TRBV28	CASSLREPIYEQYF	TGTGCCAGCAGTTTACGGGAACCAATCTACGAGCAGTACTTC
TRBJ1-1	NA	TRBD1	TRBV27	CASSSGQGQSTEAFF	TGTGCCAGCAGCTCCGGACAGGGGCAGAGCACTGAAGCTTTCTTT
TRBJ2-1	NA	TRBD2	TRBV28	CASSSYPGLANNEQFF	TGTGCCAGCAGTTCCTATCCGGGACTAGCGAACAATGAGCAGTTCTTC
TRBJ2-7	few	NA	TRBV7-2	CASSFDHRGSYEQYF	TGTGCCAGCAGCTTCGATCACCGGGGTTCCTACGAGCAGTACTTC
TRBJ2-6	NA	NA	TRBV5-5	CASSGEGGVDLKTGANVLTF	TGTGCCAGCAGCGGAGAGGGGGGCGTGGATTTGAAAACTGGGGCCAACGTCCTGACTTTC
TRBJ2-7	NA	TRBD2	TRBV27	CASSPSSGGAGEQYF	TGTGCCAGCAGTCCATCTAGCGGGGGGGCCGGCGAGCAGTACTTC